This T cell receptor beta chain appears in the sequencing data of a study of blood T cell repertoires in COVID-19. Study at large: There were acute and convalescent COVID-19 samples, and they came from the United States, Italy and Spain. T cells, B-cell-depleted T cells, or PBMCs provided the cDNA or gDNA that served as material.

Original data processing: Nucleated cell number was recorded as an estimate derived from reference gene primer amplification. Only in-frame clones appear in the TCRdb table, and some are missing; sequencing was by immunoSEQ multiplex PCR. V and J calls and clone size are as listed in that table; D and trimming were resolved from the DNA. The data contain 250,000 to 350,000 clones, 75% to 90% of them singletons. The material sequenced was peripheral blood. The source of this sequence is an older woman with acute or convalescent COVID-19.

The CDR3 DNA follows: TGTGCCAGCAGCGTAAGTTCGGGATCCGGGGAGCTGTTTTTT. Protein sequence: CASSVSSGSGELFF. The chain links TRBV9 to TRBJ2-2, with a possible D match to TRBD2 (5 bases). From germline, CDR1 is SGDLS and CDR2 YYNGEE. The V and J ends lost 1 base and 6 bases respectively, with 10 bases between them. The CDR3 is 14 amino acids.